This TCR beta chain was retrieved from a study of CD8+ T cells in alopecia areata. Whole-study results and caveats: Normal skin's resident alphabeta T cells are also sequenced in scalp samples. Scalp lesions, especially in alopecia totalis/universalis, had higher clonality than normal scalp.

As to this clone: Its target is not known.

Peripheral blood and lesional scalp punch biopsies came from alopecia areata patients. After isolation, RNA underwent reverse transcription to generate cDNA as the sequencing template. Profiling relied on immunoSEQ multiplex PCR, and the TCRdb table lists in-frame clones only, not all of them. The sample comprises about 110,000 clones, under 60% of which are singletons, and 23% rests with the top ten. The sample consisted of NKG2D-low CD8+ T cells sorted from blood. The receptor's source is a human donor with alopecia areata.

In DNA, the CDR3 is TGCAGCGTTGATGGGGGGCTCGGTTATGGCTACACCTTC. Amino acid sequence: CSVDGGLGYGYTF. This chain uses TRBV29-1 with TRBJ1-2, with a weak D call TRBD1 (6 bases). The CDR3 extends over 13 amino acids. The germline V gene encodes CDR1 SQVTM and CDR2 ANQGSEA. Trimming took off 3 bases at V and 5 bases at J, with 13 bases between the two ends.